The present T cell receptor (beta chain) was sequenced within a study of blood T cells in healthy people across ages. Per the germline V gene, CDR1 is DFQATT and CDR2 is SNEGSKA (reference sequence). CDR3 size: 15 residues. J was trimmed by 0 bases and V by 4 bases; bases with no gene match: 9. The donors, all healthy, were Caucasians living in Russia, aged roughly 6 to 100. This clonotype was found once. Next came a second PCR, run for about 7 to 12 cycles, which used a sample-barcoded 5' primer along with a J-beta primer mix. TCRdb itself ran the 5' RACE reads through MiXCR, one entry per CDR3 protein. This sample has 630,000 or so distinct CDR3 sequences, with 32% found just once.

Material for sequencing was blood. The origin of this receptor is a woman older than 75 in good health. The chain combines TRBV20-1 with TRBJ2-7; the match to TRBD1 covers 7 bases. CDR3 sequence (DNA): TGCAGTGCTACCCATAGACAGGGCCGCTCCTACGAGCAGTACTTC. It translates to CSATHRQGRSYEQYF.